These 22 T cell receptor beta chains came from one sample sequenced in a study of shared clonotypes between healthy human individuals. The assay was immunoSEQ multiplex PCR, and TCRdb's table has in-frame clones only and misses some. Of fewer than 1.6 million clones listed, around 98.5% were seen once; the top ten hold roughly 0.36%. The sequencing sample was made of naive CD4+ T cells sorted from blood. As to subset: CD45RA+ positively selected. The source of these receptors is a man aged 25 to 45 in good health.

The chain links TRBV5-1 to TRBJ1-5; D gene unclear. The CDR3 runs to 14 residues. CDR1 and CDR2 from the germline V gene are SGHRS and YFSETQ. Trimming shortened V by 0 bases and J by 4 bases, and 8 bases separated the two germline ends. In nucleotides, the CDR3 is TGCGCCAGCAGCTTGGAACCCGAGAATCAGCCCCAGCATTTT. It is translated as CASSLEPENQPQHF.

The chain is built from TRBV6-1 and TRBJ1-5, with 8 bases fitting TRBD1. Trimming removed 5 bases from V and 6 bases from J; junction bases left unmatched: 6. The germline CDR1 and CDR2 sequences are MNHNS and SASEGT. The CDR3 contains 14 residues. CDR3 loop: CASSRQGAGQPQHF. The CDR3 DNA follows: TGTGCCAGCAGTAGGCAGGGGGCGGGTCAGCCCCAGCATTTT.

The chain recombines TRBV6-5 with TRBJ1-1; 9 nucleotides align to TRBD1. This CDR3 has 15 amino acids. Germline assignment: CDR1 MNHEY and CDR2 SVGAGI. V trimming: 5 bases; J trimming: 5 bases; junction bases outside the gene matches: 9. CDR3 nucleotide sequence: TGTGCCAGCAGTCCCATTGGGACAGGGAAGACTGAAGCTTTCTTT. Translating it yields CASSPIGTGKTEAFF.

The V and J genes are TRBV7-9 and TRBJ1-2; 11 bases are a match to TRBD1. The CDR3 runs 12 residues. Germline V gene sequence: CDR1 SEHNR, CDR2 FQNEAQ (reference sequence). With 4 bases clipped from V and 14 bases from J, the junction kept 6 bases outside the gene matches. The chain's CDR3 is CASSSGQGAYTF. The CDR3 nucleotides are TGTGCCAGCAGCTCAGGACAGGGGGCTTATACCTTC.

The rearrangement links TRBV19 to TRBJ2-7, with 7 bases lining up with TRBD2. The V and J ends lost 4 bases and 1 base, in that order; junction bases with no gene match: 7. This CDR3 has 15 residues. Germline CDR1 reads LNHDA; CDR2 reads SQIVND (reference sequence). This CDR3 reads CASSTSSSGSYEQYF. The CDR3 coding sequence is TGTGCCAGTAGTACCTCCTCTAGCGGTTCCTACGAGCAGTACTTC.

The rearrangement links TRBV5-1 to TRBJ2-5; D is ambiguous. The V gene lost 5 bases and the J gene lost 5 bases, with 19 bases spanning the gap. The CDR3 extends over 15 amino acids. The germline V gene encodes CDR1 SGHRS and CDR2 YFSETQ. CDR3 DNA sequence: TGCGCCAGCAGATATTACCCCATGTCTGCGGAGACCCAGTACTTC. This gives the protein CASRYYPMSAETQYF.

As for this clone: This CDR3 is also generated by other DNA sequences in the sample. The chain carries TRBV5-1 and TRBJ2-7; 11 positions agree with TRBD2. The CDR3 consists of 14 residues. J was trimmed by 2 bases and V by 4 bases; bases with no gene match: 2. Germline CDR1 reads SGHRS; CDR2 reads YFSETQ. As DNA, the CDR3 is TGCGCCAGCAGCAAGACTAGCGGGACCTACGAGCAGTACTTC. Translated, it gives CASSKTSGTYEQYF. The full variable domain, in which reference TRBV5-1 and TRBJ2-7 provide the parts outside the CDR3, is KAGVTQTPRYLIKTRGQQVTLSCSPISGHRSVSWYQQTPGQGLQFLFEYFSETQRNKGNFPGRFSGRQFSNSRSEMNVSTLELGDSALYLCASSKTSGTYEQYFGPGTRLTVT.

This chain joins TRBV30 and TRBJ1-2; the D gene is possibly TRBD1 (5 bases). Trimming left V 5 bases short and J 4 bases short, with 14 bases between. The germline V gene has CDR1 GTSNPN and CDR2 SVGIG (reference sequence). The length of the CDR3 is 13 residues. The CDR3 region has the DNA TGTGCCTGGGGCCTCACGGGGCTCTATGGCTACACCTTC. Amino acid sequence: CAWGLTGLYGYTF.

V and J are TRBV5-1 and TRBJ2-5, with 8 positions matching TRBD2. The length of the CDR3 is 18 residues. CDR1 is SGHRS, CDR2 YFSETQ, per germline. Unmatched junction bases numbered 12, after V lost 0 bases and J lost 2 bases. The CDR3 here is CASSLGAGGRTPQETQYF. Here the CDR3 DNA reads TGCGCCAGCAGCTTGGGGGCGGGAGGCAGGACCCCACAAGAGACCCAGTACTTC.

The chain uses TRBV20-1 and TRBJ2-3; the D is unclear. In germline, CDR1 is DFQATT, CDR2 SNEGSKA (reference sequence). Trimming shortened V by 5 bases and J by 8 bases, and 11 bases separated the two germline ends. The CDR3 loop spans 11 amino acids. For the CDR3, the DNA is TGCAGTGCTCCGATTGTGGGTACGCAGTATTTT. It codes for CSAPIVGTQYF.

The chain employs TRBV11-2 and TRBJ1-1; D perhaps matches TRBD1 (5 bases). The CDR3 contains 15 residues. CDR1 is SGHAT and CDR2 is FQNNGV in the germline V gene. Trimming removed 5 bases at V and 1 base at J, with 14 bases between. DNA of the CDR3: TGTGCCAGCAGCGCACTTCGACAGCGGAACACTGAAGCTTTCTTT. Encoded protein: CASSALRQRNTEAFF. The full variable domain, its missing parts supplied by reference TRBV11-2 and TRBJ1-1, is EAGVAQSPRYKIIEKRQSVAFWCNPISGHATLYWYQQILGQGPKLLIQFQNNGVVDDSQLPKDRFSAERLKGVDSTLKIQPAKLEDSAVYLCASSALRQRNTEAFFGQGTRLTVV.

In DNA form, the CDR3 reads TGCAGCGTTGGCCCTAGCTCTTCTTGGGGGGCAGATACGCAGTATTTT. Residues: CSVGPSSSWGADTQYF. This sequence joins TRBV29-1 and TRBJ2-3; D possibly corresponds to TRBD2 (6 bases). Trimming left V 4 bases short and J 4 bases short, with 21 bases between. Looked up from germline, CDR1 is SQVTM and CDR2 is ANQGSEA. The CDR3 extends over 16 amino acids.

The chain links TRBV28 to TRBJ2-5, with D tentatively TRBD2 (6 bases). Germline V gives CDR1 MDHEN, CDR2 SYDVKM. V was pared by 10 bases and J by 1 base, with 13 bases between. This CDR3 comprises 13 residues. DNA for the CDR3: TGTGCCACGCAGCTCGGGGGCCAAGAGACCCAGTACTTC. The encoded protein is CATQLGGQETQYF.

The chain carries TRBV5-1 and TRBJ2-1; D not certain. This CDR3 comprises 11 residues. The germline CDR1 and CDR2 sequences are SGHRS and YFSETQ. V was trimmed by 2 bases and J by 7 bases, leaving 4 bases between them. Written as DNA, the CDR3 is TGCGCCAGCAGCTTCTGGAATGAGCAGTTCTTC. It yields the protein CASSFWNEQFF.

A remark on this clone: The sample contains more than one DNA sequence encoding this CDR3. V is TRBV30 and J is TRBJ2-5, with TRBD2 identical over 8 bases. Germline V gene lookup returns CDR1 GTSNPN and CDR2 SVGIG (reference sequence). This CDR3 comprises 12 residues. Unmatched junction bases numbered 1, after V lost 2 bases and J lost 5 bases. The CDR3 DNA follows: TGTGCCTGGAGTTCGGGGGGGGAGACCCAGTACTTC. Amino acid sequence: CAWSSGGETQYF.

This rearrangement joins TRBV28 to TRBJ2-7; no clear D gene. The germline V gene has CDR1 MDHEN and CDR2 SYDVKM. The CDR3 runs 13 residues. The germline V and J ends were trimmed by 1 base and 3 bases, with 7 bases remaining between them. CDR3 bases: TGTGCCAGCAGTTTATCGACCCGCTACGAGCAGTACTTC. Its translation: CASSLSTRYEQYF. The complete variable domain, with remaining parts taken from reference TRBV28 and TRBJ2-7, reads DVKVTQSSRYLVKRTGEKVFLECVQDMDHENMFWYRQDPGLGLRLIYFSYDVKMKEKGDIPEGYSVSREKKERFSLILESASTNQTSMYLCASSLSTRYEQYFGPGTRLTVT.

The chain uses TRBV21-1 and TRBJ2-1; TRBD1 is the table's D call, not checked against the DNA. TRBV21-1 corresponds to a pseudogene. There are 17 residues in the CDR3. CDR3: CASSKANVRSSYNEQFF. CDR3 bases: TGTGCCAGCAGCAAAGCCAACGTCAGAAGCTCCTACAATGAGCAGTTCTTC.

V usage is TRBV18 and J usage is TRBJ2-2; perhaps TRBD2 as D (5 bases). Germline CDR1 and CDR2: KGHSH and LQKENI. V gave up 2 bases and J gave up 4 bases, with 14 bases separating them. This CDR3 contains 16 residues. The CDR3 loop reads CASSPFGAESTGELFF. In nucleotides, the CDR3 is TGTGCCAGCTCACCATTCGGAGCGGAGTCCACCGGGGAGCTGTTTTTT.

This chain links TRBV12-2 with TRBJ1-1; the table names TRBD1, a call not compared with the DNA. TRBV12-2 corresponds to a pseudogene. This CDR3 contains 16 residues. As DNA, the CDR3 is TGTGCAAGTCGCTTAGCGTTGGGCAGATTGAACACTGAAGCTTTCTTT. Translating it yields CASRLALGRLNTEAFF.

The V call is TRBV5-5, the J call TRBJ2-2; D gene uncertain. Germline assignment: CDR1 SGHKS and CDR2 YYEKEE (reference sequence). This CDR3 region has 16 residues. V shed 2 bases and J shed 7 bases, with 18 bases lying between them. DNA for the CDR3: TGTGCCAGCAGCTTAAACCCAGTTACCTGGGACGGGGAGCTGTTTTTT. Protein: CASSLNPVTWDGELFF.

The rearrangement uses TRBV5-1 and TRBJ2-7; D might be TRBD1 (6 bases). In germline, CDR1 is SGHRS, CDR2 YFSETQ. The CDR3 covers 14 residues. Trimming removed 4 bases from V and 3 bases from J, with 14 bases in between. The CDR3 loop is CASSVIQGYYEQYF. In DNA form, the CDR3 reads TGCGCCAGCAGCGTAATACAGGGCTACTACGAGCAGTACTTC. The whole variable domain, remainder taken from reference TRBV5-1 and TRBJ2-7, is KAGVTQTPRYLIKTRGQQVTLSCSPISGHRSVSWYQQTPGQGLQFLFEYFSETQRNKGNFPGRFSGRQFSNSRSEMNVSTLELGDSALYLCASSVIQGYYEQYFGPGTRLTVT.

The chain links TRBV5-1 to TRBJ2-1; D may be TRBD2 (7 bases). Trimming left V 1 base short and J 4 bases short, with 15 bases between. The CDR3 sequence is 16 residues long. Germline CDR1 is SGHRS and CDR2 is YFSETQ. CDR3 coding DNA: TGCGCCAGCAGCTTGCGGGGGGCTAGTGGGTACAATGAGCAGTTCTTC. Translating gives CASSLRGASGYNEQFF.